The 31 T cell receptor beta chains below come from one sample, sequenced in a study of blood T cells in healthy people across ages. Then a second PCR, running about 7 to 11 cycles, was carried out with a sample-barcoded 5' primer and a J-beta primer mix. TCRdb recomputed calls from the 5' RACE reads with MiXCR, one row per CDR3 protein. The sample lists about 1.5 million distinct CDR3 sequences, 40% to 50% occurring once. The specimen was blood. Every receptor here comes from a woman under 30 in good health.

The chain combines TRBV4-3 with TRBJ2-7; D not certain. Germline CDR1 reads LGHNA; CDR2 reads YSLEER. The CDR3 runs to 14 residues. V lost 1 base, J lost 6 bases, and 13 bases lay in between. Here the CDR3 reads CASSQVVSSGEQYF. Written as DNA, the CDR3 is TGCGCCAGCAGCCAAGTAGTTAGCTCCGGCGAGCAGTACTTC.

This clonotype showed up just a few times. This chain links TRBV29-1 with TRBJ2-1, with D possibly being TRBD2 (5 bases). CDR1 and CDR2 from the germline V gene are SQVTM and ANQGSEA. Trimming left V 0 bases short and J 6 bases short, with 15 bases between. This CDR3 region has 15 residues. CDR3: CSVEEAGTGINEQFF. The CDR3 nucleotides are TGCAGCGTTGAAGAGGCAGGAACGGGGATCAATGAGCAGTTCTTC.

This clonotype was detected only a few times. This rearrangement joins TRBV4-1 to TRBJ2-7; perhaps TRBD2 as D (6 bases). Germline assignment: CDR1 MGHRA and CDR2 YSYEKL. CDR3 length: 13 residues. Trimming took off 2 bases at V and 5 bases at J, with 10 bases between the two ends. This chain's CDR3 is CASSQPWGDEQYF. The CDR3 DNA is TGCGCCAGCAGCCAACCCTGGGGGGACGAGCAGTACTTC.

A few counts support this clonotype. The genes are TRBV27 and TRBJ2-1, with D unclear. The CDR3 consists of 17 residues. V was trimmed by 0 bases and J by 1 base, leaving 13 bases between them. CDR1 is MNHEY and CDR2 is SMNVEV in the germline V gene (reference sequence). CDR3 nucleotides: TGTGCCAGCAGTTTATCGTGGGCGCAGACTTCCTACAATGAGCAGTTCTTC. It yields the protein CASSLSWAQTSYNEQFF.

This clonotype was observed a few times. V is TRBV7-2 and J is TRBJ2-3; perhaps D is TRBD1 or TRBD2 (6 bases each). This CDR3 contains 15 residues. The germline gives CDR1 SGHTA, CDR2 FQGNSA. Between the trimmed V and J ends, which lost 1 base and 9 bases, there was a span of 17 bases. The CDR3 sequence is CASSLGAMRGDTQYF. The CDR3 coding sequence is TGTGCCAGCAGCTTAGGGGCGATGAGGGGGGACACGCAGTATTTT.

The chain recombines TRBV29-1 with TRBJ1-1; 7 bases are a match to TRBD1. From germline, CDR1 is SQVTM and CDR2 ANQGSEA. This CDR3 is built from 13 residues. CDR3 bases: TGCGGCGGCTCGACAGGGCTTAGCACTGAAGCTTTCTTT. Translated: CGGSTGLSTEAFF.

The rearrangement uses TRBV20-1 and TRBJ1-1; D gene uncertain. This CDR3 has 12 residues. The germline V and J ends were trimmed by 3 bases and 3 bases, with 8 bases remaining between them. The germline CDR1 and CDR2 sequences are DFQATT and SNEGSKA (reference sequence). The CDR3 loop reads CSASKEDTEAFF. The CDR3 nucleotides are TGCAGTGCTAGTAAGGAAGACACTGAAGCTTTCTTT.

The V gene is TRBV2, the J gene TRBJ1-2; 8 bases fit TRBD1. Trimming removed 6 bases from V and 2 bases from J; junction bases left unmatched: 8. Germline V gene sequence: CDR1 SNHLY, CDR2 FYNNEI. The CDR3 sequence is 15 residues long. CDR3 amino acids: CASRPTGTGNYGYTF. The DNA for the CDR3 is TGTGCCAGCAGACCTACCGGGACAGGAAACTATGGCTACACCTTC. Together with reference TRBV2 and TRBJ1-2, the CDR3 gives the full variable domain: EPEVTQTPSHQVTQMGQEVILRCVPISNHLYFYWYRQILGQKVEFLVSFYNNEISEKSEIFDDQFSVERPDGSNFTLKIRSTKLEDSAMYFCASRPTGTGNYGYTFGSGTRLTVV.

The chain recombines TRBV5-1 with TRBJ1-2, with D perhaps matching TRBD1 (6 bases). Germline CDR1 SGHRS, CDR2 YFSETQ. V was cut by 0 bases and J by 5 bases, with 14 bases left in between. This CDR3 is 15 amino acids long. CDR3 region: CASSLDPGAGYGYTF. The CDR3 DNA reads TGCGCCAGCAGCTTGGATCCAGGGGCGGGGTATGGCTACACCTTC.

This clonotype was found a few times. V is TRBV14 and J is TRBJ1-1, with D possibly TRBD1 on 5 matching bases. The CDR3 has 14 amino acids. Per germline, CDR1 SGHDN and CDR2 FVKESK. Deletions cut 2 bases from V and 6 bases from J, with 13 bases between. The CDR3 region is CASSQQTKGAEAFF. In DNA form, the CDR3 reads TGTGCCAGCAGCCAACAAACTAAAGGGGCTGAAGCTTTCTTT. The full variable domain, rest sourced from reference TRBV14 and TRBJ1-1, is EAGVTQFPSHSVIEKGQTVTLRCDPISGHDNLYWYRRVMGKEIKFLLHFVKESKQDESGMPNNRFLAERTGGTYSTLKVQPAELEDSGVYFCASSQQTKGAEAFFGQGTRLTVV.

This chain uses TRBV20-1 with TRBJ2-5; 8 bases are a match to TRBD2. With 1 base clipped from V and 5 bases from J, the junction kept 6 bases outside the gene matches. The CDR3 consists of 14 residues. The germline CDR1 and CDR2 sequences are DFQATT and SNEGSKA (reference sequence). In DNA form, the CDR3 reads TGCAGTGCTAGAGGCGGGAGGCTCCTGGAGACCCAGTACTTC. The encoded protein is CSARGGRLLETQYF.

The rearrangement joins TRBV10-3 to TRBJ2-2; tentatively, D is TRBD1 (5 bases). The V end lost 4 bases, the J end lost 2 bases, and 11 bases lay between the germline ends. The CDR3 runs 15 residues. Germline CDR1 ENHRY, CDR2 SYGVKD. The CDR3 DNA follows: TGTGCCATCAGTGGAGATAGGGGTAACACCGGGGAGCTGTTTTTT. Encoded protein: CAISGDRGNTGELFF.

This clonotype was found a few times. The chain recombines TRBV6-2 or TRBV6-3 with TRBJ2-3; perhaps TRBD2 as D (6 bases). The CDR3 has 15 amino acids. Trimming removed 7 bases from V and 0 bases from J, with 14 bases in between. Per germline, CDR1 MNHEY and CDR2 SVGEGT. In nucleotides, the CDR3 is TGTGCCAGCAAGGGACTCACAGCTAGCACAGATACGCAGTATTTT. Protein product: CASKGLTASTDTQYF.

This clonotype appeared a few times. The chain links TRBV29-1 to TRBJ2-3, with 9 bases fitting TRBD2. Germline lookup yields CDR1 SQVTM and CDR2 ANQGSEA. This CDR3 contains 15 residues. J lost 0 bases, V lost 6 bases, and 7 bases had no gene match. The CDR3: CSVAPSGTSTDTQYF. The CDR3 coding sequence is TGCAGCGTCGCGCCTAGCGGGACCAGCACAGATACGCAGTATTTT.

V gene TRBV5-1 combines with J gene TRBJ2-4; 15 bases align to TRBD2. The J call could be wrong; TRBJ2-7 is a better fit for the DNA end. Germline values: CDR1 SGHRS, CDR2 YFSETQ. The CDR3 is 18 amino acids. The chain's CDR3 is CASSPSGTSGRLPYEQYF. The DNA for the CDR3 is TGCGCCAGCAGCCCGAGCGGGACTAGCGGGAGGTTACCCTACGAGCAGTACTTC.

The rearrangement links TRBV14 to TRBJ2-1; D could derive from TRBD1 or TRBD2 (5 bases each). The CDR3 covers 14 residues. V was clipped by 1 base and J by 10 bases, with 14 bases between them. Germline CDR1 and CDR2: SGHDN and FVKESK. CDR3 amino acids: CASSQVRGAGEQFF. CDR3 DNA: TGTGCCAGCAGCCAAGTCAGAGGGGCCGGGGAGCAGTTCTTC. The full variable domain, with the rest looked up from reference TRBV14 and TRBJ2-1, is EAGVTQFPSHSVIEKGQTVTLRCDPISGHDNLYWYRRVMGKEIKFLLHFVKESKQDESGMPNNRFLAERTGGTYSTLKVQPAELEDSGVYFCASSQVRGAGEQFFGPGTRLTVL.

The rearrangement uses TRBV5-1 and TRBJ2-1; D remains ambiguous. The CDR3 length is 12 residues. V gave up 4 bases and J gave up 10 bases, with 12 bases separating them. Germline V gene sequence: CDR1 SGHRS, CDR2 YFSETQ. CDR3 region: CASSPDFGEQFF. The CDR3 bases are TGCGCCAGCAGCCCAGACTTTGGGGAGCAGTTCTTC.

The gene calls are TRBV27 and TRBJ2-3, with D possibly matching TRBD1 (6 bases). Germline CDR1 is MNHEY and CDR2 is SMNVEV (reference sequence). The V end was cut by 5 bases, the J end by 6 bases, with 21 bases between. The CDR3 sequence is 16 residues long. The CDR3 DNA is TGTGCCAGCAGTAACAGACAGGCCAGTGGGGTGGATACGCAGTATTTT. Amino acid sequence: CASSNRQASGVDTQYF.

The chain combines TRBV2 with TRBJ2-3, with no clear D. CDR1 is SNHLY, CDR2 FYNNEI, per germline. V was clipped by 4 bases and J by 8 bases, with 13 bases between them. CDR3 length: 13 residues. The CDR3 loop is CASSASQAGTQYF. Here the CDR3 DNA reads TGTGCCAGCAGTGCCTCGCAGGCTGGTACGCAGTATTTT.

V usage is TRBV9 and J usage is TRBJ1-2, with unresolved D. Germline V CDR1 and CDR2: SGDLS, YYNGEE. The CDR3 runs to 13 residues. V lost 3 bases, J lost 9 bases, and 15 bases lay in between. CDR3 in DNA: TGTGCCAGCAGCGATTGGACGGAGCAAAGCTACACCTTC. Protein: CASSDWTEQSYTF.

V and J are TRBV9 and TRBJ2-3; no firm D call. Per germline, CDR1 SGDLS and CDR2 YYNGEE. Trimming shortened V by 0 bases and J by 0 bases, and 5 bases separated the two germline ends. CDR3 length equals 14 residues. The CDR3 sequence: CASSVEHSTDTQYF. CDR3 sequence (DNA): TGTGCCAGCAGCGTAGAACACAGCACAGATACGCAGTATTTT.

This clonotype was seen more than once but under ten times. The chain couples TRBV2 to TRBJ2-1; D possibly corresponds to TRBD2 (5 bases). Between the trimmed V and J ends, which lost 2 bases and 8 bases, there was a span of 7 bases. Per germline, CDR1 SNHLY and CDR2 FYNNEI. This CDR3 spans 12 amino acids. The CDR3 DNA reads as TGTGCCAGCAGTGAAACGGGGTATGAGCAGTTCTTC. Encoded protein: CASSETGYEQFF. The variable domain in full, completed from reference TRBV2 and TRBJ2-1, reads EPEVTQTPSHQVTQMGQEVILRCVPISNHLYFYWYRQILGQKVEFLVSFYNNEISEKSEIFDDQFSVERPDGSNFTLKIRSTKLEDSAMYFCASSETGYEQFFGPGTRLTVL.

The V and J genes are TRBV12-3 or TRBV12-4 and TRBJ2-1; no reliable D call. This CDR3 has 12 amino acids. Deletions cut 6 bases from V and 7 bases from J, with 10 bases between. CDR3 amino acids: CASSHLSNEQFF. The CDR3 DNA reads as TGTGCCAGCAGCCATCTATCTAATGAGCAGTTCTTC.

The sample holds many counts of this clonotype. The J gene is TRBJ2-3, the V gene TRBV28; D is tentatively TRBD1 or TRBD2 (6 bases each). Trimming removed 6 bases at V and 0 bases at J, with 16 bases between. CDR3 length: 16 amino acids. CDR1 MDHEN and CDR2 SYDVKM come from the germline V gene. The CDR3 loop is CASSSAWGASTDTQYF. CDR3 in DNA: TGTGCCAGCAGCTCTGCATGGGGGGCTAGCACAGATACGCAGTATTTT.

The chain carries TRBV15 and TRBJ1-1; the match to TRBD1 covers 12 bases. Germline assignment: CDR1 LNHNV and CDR2 YYDKDF (reference sequence). With 7 bases clipped from V and 1 base from J, the junction kept 13 bases outside the gene matches. The CDR3 covers 18 residues. The CDR3 region has the DNA TGTGCCACCACCTCCCAGGGACAGGGGGCACTCTGGAACACTGAAGCTTTCTTT. This encodes CATTSQGQGALWNTEAFF.

This clonotype was seen only a few times. The chain joins TRBV6-5 to TRBJ2-3; TRBD2 matches at 9 bases. Trimming at V came to 6 bases and at J to 10 bases, leaving 11 bases not matched to a gene. CDR3 length equals 14 residues. Germline lookup yields CDR1 MNHEY and CDR2 SVGAGI. This CDR3 reads CASSREWRGGSQYF. The DNA for the CDR3 is TGTGCCAGCAGCCGCGAGTGGCGGGGGGGTTCGCAGTATTTT.

This rearrangement joins TRBV5-1 to TRBJ2-3; TRBD2 agrees at 7 bases. Germline loops: CDR1 SGHRS, CDR2 YFSETQ. The length of the CDR3 is 16 residues. V shed 0 bases, J shed 3 bases, and the junction held 7 bases outside the gene matches. The DNA of the CDR3 is TGCGCCAGCAGCTTGGGAGCTAGCGGCATTACAGATACGCAGTATTTT. Translating gives CASSLGASGITDTQYF.

The chain combines TRBV6-5 with TRBJ1-4, with 7 bases identical to TRBD1. CDR3 length equals 15 residues. Per the germline V gene, CDR1 is MNHEY and CDR2 is SVGAGI. V shed 6 bases and J 3 bases; nucleotides not matched to a gene: 7. CDR3 DNA: TGTGCCAGCAGCACATACAGGGGAGCTAATGAAAAACTGTTTTTT. Its protein product is CASSTYRGANEKLFF.

J is TRBJ1-5 and V is TRBV12-3 or TRBV12-4; D gene uncertain. V dropped 1 base and J dropped 7 bases, with 8 bases sitting between them. The CDR3 is 13 residues long. Here the CDR3 reads CASSLVEAQPQHF. The CDR3 nucleotides read TGTGCCAGCAGTTTAGTGGAAGCGCAGCCCCAGCATTTT.

The chain has TRBV10-3 and TRBJ2-3; no reliable D call. The CDR3 has 11 residues. CDR1 and CDR2 from the germline V gene are ENHRY and SYGVKD. Trimming removed 4 bases at V and 3 bases at J, with 2 bases between. The CDR3 DNA is TGTGCCATCAGTGGAACAGATACGCAGTATTTT. It codes for CAISGTDTQYF.

The V gene is TRBV5-1, the J gene TRBJ2-7; D unclear. CDR1 and CDR2 from the germline V gene are SGHRS and YFSETQ. This CDR3 is 14 amino acids long. V was trimmed by 0 bases and J by 5 bases, leaving 12 bases between them. The CDR3 loop is CASSLVNPEDEQYF. For the CDR3, the DNA is TGCGCCAGCAGCTTGGTCAACCCCGAGGACGAGCAGTACTTC.